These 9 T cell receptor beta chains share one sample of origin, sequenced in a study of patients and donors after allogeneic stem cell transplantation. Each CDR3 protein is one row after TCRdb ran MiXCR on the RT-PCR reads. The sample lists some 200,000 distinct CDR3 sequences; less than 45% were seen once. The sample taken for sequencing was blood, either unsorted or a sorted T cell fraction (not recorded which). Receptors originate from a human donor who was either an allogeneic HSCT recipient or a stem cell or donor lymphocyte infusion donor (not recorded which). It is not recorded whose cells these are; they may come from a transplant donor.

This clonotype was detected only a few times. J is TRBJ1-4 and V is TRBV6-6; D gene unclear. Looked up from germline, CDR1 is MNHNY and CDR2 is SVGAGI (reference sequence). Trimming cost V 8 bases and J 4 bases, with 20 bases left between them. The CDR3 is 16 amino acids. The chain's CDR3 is CASGSGRKMDNEKLFF. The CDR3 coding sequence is TGTGCCAGCGGTTCTGGACGGAAGATGGATAATGAAAAACTGTTTTTT.

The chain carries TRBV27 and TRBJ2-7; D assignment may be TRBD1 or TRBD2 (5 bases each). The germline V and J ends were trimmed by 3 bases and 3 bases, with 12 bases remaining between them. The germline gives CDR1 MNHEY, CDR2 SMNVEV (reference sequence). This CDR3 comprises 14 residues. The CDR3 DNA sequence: TGTGCCAGCAGTTTTATGAGGGGAAACTACGAGCAGTACTTC. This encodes CASSFMRGNYEQYF.

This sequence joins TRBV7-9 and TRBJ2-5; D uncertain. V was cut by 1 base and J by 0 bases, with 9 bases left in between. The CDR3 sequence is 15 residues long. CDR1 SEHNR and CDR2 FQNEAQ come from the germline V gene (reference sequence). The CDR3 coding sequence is TGTGCCAGCAGCTTAGACCCAGGCTACCAAGAGACCCAGTACTTC. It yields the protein CASSLDPGYQETQYF. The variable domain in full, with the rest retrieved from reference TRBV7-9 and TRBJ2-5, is DTGVSQNPRHKITKRGQNVTFRCDPISEHNRLYWYRQTLGQGPEFLTYFQNEAQLEKSRLLSDRFSAERPKGSFSTLEIQRTEQGDSAMYLCASSLDPGYQETQYFGPGTRLLVL.

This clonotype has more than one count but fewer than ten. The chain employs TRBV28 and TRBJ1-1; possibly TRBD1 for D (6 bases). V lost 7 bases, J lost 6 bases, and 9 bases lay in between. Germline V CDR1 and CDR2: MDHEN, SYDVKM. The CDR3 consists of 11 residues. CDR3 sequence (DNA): TGTGCCAGCATAGAGGGGGCTGAAGCTTTCTTT. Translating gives CASIEGAEAFF. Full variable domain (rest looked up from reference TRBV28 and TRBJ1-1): DVKVTQSSRYLVKRTGEKVFLECVQDMDHENMFWYRQDPGLGLRLIYFSYDVKMKEKGDIPEGYSVSREKKERFSLILESASTNQTSMYLCASIEGAEAFFGQGTRLTVV.

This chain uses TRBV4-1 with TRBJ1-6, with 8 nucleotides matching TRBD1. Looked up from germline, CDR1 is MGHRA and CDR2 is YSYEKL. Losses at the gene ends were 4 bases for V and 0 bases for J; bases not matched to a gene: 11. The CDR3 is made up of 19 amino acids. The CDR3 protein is CASSPSTGEVSSYNSPLHF. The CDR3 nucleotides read TGCGCCAGCAGCCCATCGACAGGGGAAGTTAGCTCCTATAATTCACCCCTCCACTTT.

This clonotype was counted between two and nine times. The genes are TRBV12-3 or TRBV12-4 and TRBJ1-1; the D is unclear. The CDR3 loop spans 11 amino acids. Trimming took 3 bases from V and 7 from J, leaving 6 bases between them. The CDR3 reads CASSFLGEAFF. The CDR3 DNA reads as TGTGCCAGCAGTTTCTTAGGTGAAGCTTTCTTT.

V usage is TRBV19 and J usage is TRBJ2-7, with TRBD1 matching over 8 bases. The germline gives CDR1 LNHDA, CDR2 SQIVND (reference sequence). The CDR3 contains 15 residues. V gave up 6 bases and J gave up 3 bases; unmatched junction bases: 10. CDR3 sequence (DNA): TGTGCCAGTAGCCCAACAGGGGGTTCGTTCTACGAGCAGTACTTC. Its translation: CASSPTGGSFYEQYF.

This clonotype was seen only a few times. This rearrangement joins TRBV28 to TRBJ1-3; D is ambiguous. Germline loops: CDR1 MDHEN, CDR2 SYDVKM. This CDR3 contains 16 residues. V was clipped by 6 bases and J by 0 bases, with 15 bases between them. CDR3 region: CASSAPGGISGNTIYF. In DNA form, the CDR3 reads TGTGCCAGCAGCGCTCCGGGCGGGATCTCTGGAAACACCATATATTTT. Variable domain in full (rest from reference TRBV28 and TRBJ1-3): DVKVTQSSRYLVKRTGEKVFLECVQDMDHENMFWYRQDPGLGLRLIYFSYDVKMKEKGDIPEGYSVSREKKERFSLILESASTNQTSMYLCASSAPGGISGNTIYFGEGSWLTVV.

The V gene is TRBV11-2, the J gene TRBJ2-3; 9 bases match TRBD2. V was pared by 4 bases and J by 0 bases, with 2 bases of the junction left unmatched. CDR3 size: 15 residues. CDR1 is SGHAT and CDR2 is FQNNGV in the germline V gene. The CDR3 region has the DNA TGTGCCAGCAGCTCTAGCGGGGCTAGCACAGATACGCAGTATTTT. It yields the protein CASSSSGASTDTQYF.